The clone carrying this T cell receptor (beta chain) was detected a few times. Unique molecular identifiers were incorporated into the prepared TCRbeta library. Via MiXCR, TCRdb re-called the PCR reads, giving one row per CDR3 protein. Seen here are about 540,000 distinct CDR3 sequences, around 18% observed once, and the top ten hold less than 4%. Germline V gives CDR1 SEHNR, CDR2 FQNEAQ (reference sequence). Trimming removed 5 bases at V and 6 bases at J, with 10 bases between. This CDR3 is 12 amino acids long. The data derive from a study of T-cell reconstitution after alpha-beta-depleted transplantation in children.

This receptor was taken from a human donor who donated a stem cell graft to a child with acute lymphoblastic leukemia. The source material was PBMCs from the stem cell graft donor, sampled from the stem cell graft. This chain joins TRBV7-9 and TRBJ1-2; D gene ambiguous. CDR3 nucleotide sequence: TGTGCCAGCAGCCCCCCCCCGGATGGCTACACCTTC. Amino acids: CASSPPPDGYTF.